A single sample is the source of the 31 T cell receptor beta chains below, sequenced in a study of T-cell reconstitution after alpha-beta-depleted transplantation in children (dated by TCRdb to about 2016). The library was obtained by PCR. The data were produced on an Illumina HiSeq 2500. TCR library preparation used molecular barcoding, with unique molecular identifiers applied to normalize quantification of the TCRbeta repertoire. Using fastp trimming at Q25 and MiXCR clonotype assembly, TCRdb reanalyzed the public sequencing data and kept in-frame beta chains. Each record represents a unique CDR3 protein, reported with the most common genes and DNA among its rows. This sample holds roughly 300,000 distinct CDR3 sequences; around 10% were observed only once. Around a quarter of the sample belongs to the ten largest clones. Taken with the paper, the label for treatment or condition translates to: allogeneic hematopoietic cell transplantation with graft depleted of TCRalphabeta T cells and CD19 B cells.

The source was peripheral blood, collected 180 days after TCRalphabeta/CD19-depleted stem cell transplant. The receptors here all came from a male patient aged 2-10 years who had a stem cell transplant for chronic granulomatous disease, so the T cells may come from the graft donor.

This clonotype was seen at least ten times. The chain couples TRBV4-3 to TRBJ2-2; no firm D call. Between the trimmed V and J ends, which lost 1 base and 6 bases, there was a span of 6 bases. Germline V gene lookup returns CDR1 LGHNA and CDR2 YSLEER. CDR3 size: 13 residues. CDR3 sequence (DNA): TGCGCCAGCAGCCAAGTTAGGCCCGGGGAGCTGTTTTTT. Translated: CASSQVRPGELFF.

Note on this clonotype: This may be a read error: a much more frequent sequence differs by one nucleotide. This chain joins TRBV7-3 and TRBJ2-5; D possibly uses TRBD1 or TRBD2 (5 bases each). This CDR3 has 14 residues. The V gene's germline CDR1 is SGHTA and CDR2 FQGTGA. The chain's CDR3 is CARSLRASGGTQYF. The CDR3 DNA sequence: TGTGCCAGGAGCTTAAGGGCTAGTGGGGGGACCCAGTACTTC.

About this clonotype: A single base separates this from a much larger clone, so it may be a read error. The chain recombines TRBV5-1 with TRBJ2-1, with 11 bases lining up with TRBD2. The CDR3 runs 15 residues. Germline CDR1 is SGHRS and CDR2 is YFSETQ. After removal of 4 bases from V and 8 bases from J, the junction contained 8 bases not matched to a gene. The CDR3 spells CASSVELAGVYEQFF. CDR3 coding DNA: TGCGCCAGCAGCGTAGAACTAGCGGGAGTATATGAGCAGTTCTTC.

This clonotype was found many times. The chain combines TRBV28 with TRBJ2-1; no clear D gene. The germline V gene has CDR1 MDHEN and CDR2 SYDVKM. V gave up 5 bases and J gave up 3 bases, with 17 bases separating them. The CDR3 spans 16 residues. The CDR3 DNA sequence: TGTGCCAGCAGTGGACGGAACCCTAGACTCTACAATGAGCAGTTCTTC. It translates to CASSGRNPRLYNEQFF. The complete variable domain, with remaining parts taken from reference TRBV28 and TRBJ2-1, reads DVKVTQSSRYLVKRTGEKVFLECVQDMDHENMFWYRQDPGLGLRLIYFSYDVKMKEKGDIPEGYSVSREKKERFSLILESASTNQTSMYLCASSGRNPRLYNEQFFGPGTRLTVL.

At least ten counts were recorded for this clonotype. The V and J genes are TRBV7-2 and TRBJ1-2; perhaps TRBD1 as D (6 bases). V was pared by 5 bases and J by 7 bases, with 17 bases between. CDR1 and CDR2 from the germline V gene are SGHTA and FQGNSA. The CDR3 is 14 residues long. CDR3 nucleotides: TGTGCCAGCAGCCGATTCAGGGGTTTGAGTGGCTACACCTTC. Amino acids: CASSRFRGLSGYTF.

This clonotype was seen at least ten times. The chain recombines TRBV7-2 with TRBJ2-1, with D possibly TRBD2 on 5 matching bases. CDR3 length equals 14 residues. Trimming cost V 0 bases and J 9 bases, with 12 bases left between them. Germline-derived CDR1 and CDR2 are SGHTA and FQGNSA. The CDR3 nucleotides read TGTGCCAGCAGCTTAGCAAGTAGCGCGCTTGAGCAGTTCTTC. The encoded protein is CASSLASSALEQFF.

This clonotype showed up many times. This chain connects TRBV6-5 to TRBJ2-1; D possibly corresponds to TRBD2 (6 bases). This CDR3 contains 18 residues. Trimming took 4 bases from V and 0 from J, leaving 19 bases between them. Germline CDR1 reads MNHEY; CDR2 reads SVGAGI. CDR3 DNA: TGTGCCAGCAGTTCCCCGGGAGCAACCTTGAGCTCCTACAATGAGCAGTTCTTC. Translated, it gives CASSSPGATLSSYNEQFF.

This clonotype turned up a few times. This chain joins TRBV11-1 and TRBJ2-6; D gene unclear. The germline V gene encodes CDR1 SGHAT and CDR2 FQDESV (reference sequence). V lost 5 bases to trimming and J lost 0 bases, with 20 bases between them. The length of the CDR3 is 19 residues. The CDR3 sequence is CASSPPEHEKASGANVLTF. As DNA, the CDR3 is TGTGCCAGCAGCCCCCCCGAACATGAAAAAGCCTCTGGGGCCAACGTCCTGACTTTC.

This clonotype came up many times. The chain carries TRBV10-3 and TRBJ1-2; D call uncertain. Per the germline V gene, CDR1 is ENHRY and CDR2 is SYGVKD. V was cut by 3 bases and J by 7 bases, with 6 bases left in between. CDR3 length equals 11 residues. The CDR3 DNA reads as TGTGCCATCAGTGATTCATCTGGCTACACCTTC. The encoded protein is CAISDSSGYTF.

This clonotype has ten or more counts. The chain is built from TRBV27 and TRBJ2-7; TRBD1 might be the D (7 bases). This CDR3 is built from 15 residues. Germline CDR1 MNHEY, CDR2 SMNVEV (reference sequence). V lost 3 bases to trimming and J lost 4 bases, with 16 bases between them. The CDR3 DNA sequence: TGTGCCAGCAGTTTTGTCCAGGGGGACTTTTACGAGCAGTACTTC. Protein sequence: CASSFVQGDFYEQYF.

This clonotype was found many times. J is TRBJ2-5 and V is TRBV7-6; D is uncertain. V lost 1 base and J 1 base, leaving 10 bases between the germline ends. The CDR3 has 15 residues. From germline, CDR1 is SGHVS and CDR2 FNYEAQ. The CDR3, as DNA: TGTGCCAGCAGCTTAGAGTCACAGAGCCAAGAGACCCAGTACTTC. This translates into CASSLESQSQETQYF.

This clonotype was seen ten or more times. The chain is built from TRBV5-6 and TRBJ1-2; D gene unclear. CDR1 is SGHDT and CDR2 is YYEEEE in the germline V gene. The CDR3 consists of 13 residues. The V end lost 3 bases, the J end lost 3 bases, and 9 bases lay between the germline ends. CDR3 sequence (DNA): TGTGCCAGCAGCTCTCTAGCCGACTATGGCTACACCTTC. Translating it yields CASSSLADYGYTF.

This clonotype has ten or more counts. The CDR3 here is CASSLASSGMDEQFF. The CDR3 DNA is TGCGCCAGCAGCTTGGCCTCCAGCGGGATGGATGAGCAGTTCTTC. J is TRBJ2-1 and V is TRBV5-1, with 7 bases lining up with TRBD2. Germline loops: CDR1 SGHRS, CDR2 YFSETQ. This CDR3 comprises 15 residues. The J segment lost 8 bases and the V segment lost 0 bases, leaving 8 bases of the junction unmatched.

This clonotype was detected a few times. The rearrangement joins TRBV28 to TRBJ1-3, with 7 bases matching TRBD1. With V trimmed by 5 bases and J by 4 bases, 17 bases remained unmatched. The CDR3 loop spans 18 amino acids. The V gene's germline CDR1 is MDHEN and CDR2 SYDVKM. In DNA, the CDR3 is TGTGCCAGCAGTCCACAAGGTTCAGGGGGGCGCAGAGGAAACACCATATATTTT. Translating gives CASSPQGSGGRRGNTIYF.

This clonotype has ten or more counts. The chain joins TRBV28 to TRBJ2-1, with a weak D call TRBD1 (5 bases). The germline V and J ends were trimmed by 7 bases and 7 bases, with 11 bases remaining between them. The CDR3 extends over 12 amino acids. CDR1 is MDHEN, CDR2 SYDVKM, per germline. The CDR3 DNA reads TGTGCCAGCAAACCCAGGGAAAATGAGCAGTTCTTC. It yields the protein CASKPRENEQFF.

This clonotype was recorded many times. The chain recombines TRBV20-1 with TRBJ2-7, with 8 bases identical to TRBD2. The CDR3 contains 14 residues. CDR1 DFQATT and CDR2 SNEGSKA come from the germline V gene (reference sequence). After removal of 6 bases from V and 3 bases from J, the junction contained 10 bases not matched to a gene. CDR3 residues: CSAPPGLVLYEQYF. DNA of the CDR3: TGCAGTGCCCCGCCGGGACTAGTCCTCTACGAGCAGTACTTC.

This chain's CDR3 is CASSVEAYNEQFF. CDR3 DNA: TGTGCCAGCAGCGTTGAAGCCTACAATGAGCAGTTCTTC. The chain is built from TRBV2 and TRBJ2-1; no clear D gene. Germline values: CDR1 SNHLY, CDR2 FYNNEI. CDR3 length: 13 amino acids. Trimming took 6 bases from V and 2 from J, leaving 8 bases between them.

This clonotype was observed at least ten times. V and J are TRBV12-3 or TRBV12-4 and TRBJ2-2; D not resolved. V was clipped by 5 bases and J by 3 bases, with 19 bases between them. The CDR3 is 17 residues long. This chain's CDR3 is CASSPKSGKEHTGELFF. The CDR3 DNA reads TGTGCCAGCAGTCCCAAATCCGGAAAGGAGCACACCGGGGAGCTGTTTTTT.

This clonotype was found many times. This chain connects TRBV4-1 to TRBJ2-2, with D maybe TRBD1 (5 bases). This CDR3 contains 15 residues. CDR1 and CDR2 from the germline V gene are MGHRA and YSYEKL. V was cut by 3 bases and J by 4 bases, with 12 bases left in between. CDR3 loop: CASSHKSDTTGELFF. The CDR3 region has the DNA TGCGCCAGCAGCCATAAGTCGGACACCACCGGGGAGCTGTTTTTT.

A word on this clonotype: Possible read error: a much larger clone is one base away. The rearrangement joins TRBV15 to TRBJ2-3, with D tentatively TRBD2 (7 bases). Germline V gene lookup returns CDR1 LNHNV and CDR2 YYDKDF (reference sequence). Trimming shortened V by 1 base and J by 4 bases, and 12 bases separated the two germline ends. CDR3 length: 15 residues. Here the CDR3 DNA reads TGTGCCACCAGCAGAGCAGGCGGGGGCCCAGATACGCAGTATTTT. This encodes CATSRAGGGPDTQYF.

This clonotype was recorded a few times. One junction end disagrees with the germline gene, perhaps due to a read error. V is TRBV28 and J is TRBJ1-5; 7 nucleotides match TRBD1. CDR3 length: 15 residues. Germline V CDR1 and CDR2: MDHEN, SYDVKM. CDR3 sequence reads: CAGSRIQGVGQPQHF. In DNA, the CDR3 is TGTGCCGGCAGCCGGATCCAGGGGGTAGGTCAGCCCCAGCATTTT.

At least ten counts were recorded for this clonotype. The rearrangement uses TRBV7-2 and TRBJ2-7; TRBD1 matches at 10 bases. V was pared by 3 bases and J by 2 bases, with 4 bases of the junction left unmatched. CDR1 SGHTA and CDR2 FQGNSA come from the germline V gene. The CDR3 runs to 15 residues. The CDR3 DNA is TGTGCCAGCAGCTTCGGACAGGGGGAGGCCTACGAGCAGTACTTC. This translates into CASSFGQGEAYEQYF.

The chain employs TRBV5-4 and TRBJ2-3; D call uncertain. Trimming shortened V by 4 bases and J by 4 bases, and 19 bases separated the two germline ends. The germline CDR1 and CDR2 sequences are SGHNT and YYREEE (reference sequence). The CDR3 loop spans 16 amino acids. This chain's CDR3 is CASSPVPTKPPDTQYF. The CDR3 DNA reads TGTGCCAGCAGCCCCGTTCCCACAAAGCCCCCAGATACGCAGTATTTT.

This clonotype came up many times. The rearrangement links TRBV28 to TRBJ2-3; D might be TRBD1 (5 bases). Germline values: CDR1 MDHEN, CDR2 SYDVKM. V dropped 1 base and J dropped 3 bases, with 17 bases sitting between them. This CDR3 contains 17 residues. CDR3 protein: CASSLSSVGQRTDTQYF. The DNA for the CDR3 is TGTGCCAGCAGTTTATCCTCGGTGGGGCAGAGAACAGATACGCAGTATTTT.

The CDR3 loop reads CASSFYRTVFYEQYF. The CDR3 DNA follows: TGTGCCAGCAGCTTTTATAGGACAGTCTTTTACGAGCAGTACTTC. The chain couples TRBV7-2 to TRBJ2-7, with TRBD1 as a possible D gene (6 bases). The CDR3 contains 15 residues. Germline V gives CDR1 SGHTA, CDR2 FQGNSA. The germline V and J ends were trimmed by 3 bases and 4 bases, with 16 bases remaining between them.

This clonotype was seen repeatedly, ten times or more. The rearrangement joins TRBV20-1 to TRBJ2-3, with 9 bases fitting TRBD2. This CDR3 contains 18 residues. The V gene end was trimmed by 4 bases and the J gene end by 0 bases; junction bases not matched to a gene: 14. Germline assignment: CDR1 DFQATT and CDR2 SNEGSKA (reference sequence). This CDR3 is CSATPRGLADPSTDTQYF. CDR3 sequence (DNA): TGCAGTGCTACCCCTAGGGGACTAGCTGATCCTAGCACAGATACGCAGTATTTT.

This clonotype was observed at least ten times. The gene calls are TRBV29-1 and TRBJ2-1, with D tentatively TRBD1 or TRBD2 (5 bases each). CDR3 size: 11 residues. Germline V gene sequence: CDR1 SQVTM, CDR2 ANQGSEA. V was clipped by 7 bases and J by 9 bases, with 13 bases between them. In nucleotides, the CDR3 is TGCAGCGCCGAGGGGTTGAGTGAGCAGTTCTTC. Amino acid sequence: CSAEGLSEQFF.

This clonotype appeared many times. In DNA, the CDR3 is TGTGCCAGCAGCTTAGAGGGAGATACCGGGGAGCTGTTTTTT. This encodes CASSLEGDTGELFF. V gene TRBV7-8 combines with J gene TRBJ2-2, with D possibly matching TRBD2 (5 bases). Germline V gene lookup returns CDR1 SGHVS and CDR2 FQNEAQ. The CDR3 contains 14 residues. V shed 1 base and J shed 5 bases, with 8 bases lying between them.

As concerns this clonotype: A read error may explain this, as a much larger clone is one base away. The chain's CDR3 is CASSPGLAEKTQYF. CDR3 nucleotides: TGTGCCAGCAGCCCGGGACTAGCGGAAAAGACCCAGTACTTC. This rearrangement joins TRBV6-1 to TRBJ2-5; 11 nucleotides line up with TRBD2. J lost 6 bases, V lost 6 bases, and 6 bases had no gene match. This CDR3 region has 14 residues. Germline values: CDR1 MNHNS, CDR2 SASEGT.

Concerning this clonotype: This may arise from a read error, as a much more abundant clone is one base away. This chain uses TRBV5-4 with TRBJ1-1; 9 bases fit TRBD1. This CDR3 region has 13 residues. Germline V CDR1 and CDR2: SGHNT, YYREEE (reference sequence). J gave up 4 bases and V 4 bases, and 2 bases lay outside the gene matches. The CDR3 bases are TGTGCCAGCAGCACGGGACAGGGCACTGAAGCTTTCTTT. Residues: CASSTGQGTEAFF.

This clonotype has a count of ten or more. The CDR3 sequence is CAWSKRSNNEQFF. In DNA form, the CDR3 reads TGTGCCTGGAGTAAGCGGTCAAACAATGAGCAGTTCTTC. The chain joins TRBV30 to TRBJ2-1; possibly TRBD2 for D (5 bases). With 2 bases removed from V and 5 bases from J, the gap between germline ends came to 10 bases. Germline lookup yields CDR1 GTSNPN and CDR2 SVGIG (reference sequence). The CDR3 contains 13 residues.